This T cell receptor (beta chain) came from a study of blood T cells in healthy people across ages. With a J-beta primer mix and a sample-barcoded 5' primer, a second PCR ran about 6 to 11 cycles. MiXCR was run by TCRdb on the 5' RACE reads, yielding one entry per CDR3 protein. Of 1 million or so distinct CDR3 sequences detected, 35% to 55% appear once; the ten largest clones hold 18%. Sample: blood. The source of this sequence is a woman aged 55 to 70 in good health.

This chain's CDR3 is CASSPRQGMGTDTQYF. CDR3 sequence (DNA): TGTGCCAGCAGCCCACGACAGGGGATGGGCACAGATACGCAGTATTTT. The chain couples TRBV7-3 to TRBJ2-3, with 8 nucleotides matching TRBD1. Germline loops: CDR1 SGHTA, CDR2 FQGTGA. The CDR3 has 16 residues. The V and J ends lost 5 bases and 1 base, in that order; junction bases with no gene match: 8.